The sequence of this TCR beta chain was determined in a study of blood T cell repertoires in COVID-19. Background on the study: Collection of acute and convalescent COVID-19 samples took place in the United States, Italy and Spain. PBMCs, B-cell-depleted T cells, or T cells were the source of the cDNA or gDNA that made up the material.

The table came from immunoSEQ multiplex PCR; TCRdb's copy has only in-frame clones and leaves some out. The sample lists some 310,000 clones, 75% to 90% occurring once. Seattle-derived patients entered the study during active infection and were followed longitudinally. Germline V gene lookup returns CDR1 SGHAT and CDR2 FQNNGV. The ends were cut back, 7 bases at V and 3 bases at J, with 21 bases in the middle. The CDR3 runs to 16 residues. This TCR was recovered from a young woman with COVID-19, enrolled during active disease. What was sequenced was peripheral blood. This sequence joins TRBV11-2 and TRBJ2-5, with a tentative D call TRBD1 (6 bases). CDR3 sequence reads: CASTPGRGNTKETQYF. CDR3 bases: TGTGCCAGCACCCCGGGCAGGGGAAACACGAAAGAGACCCAGTACTTC.